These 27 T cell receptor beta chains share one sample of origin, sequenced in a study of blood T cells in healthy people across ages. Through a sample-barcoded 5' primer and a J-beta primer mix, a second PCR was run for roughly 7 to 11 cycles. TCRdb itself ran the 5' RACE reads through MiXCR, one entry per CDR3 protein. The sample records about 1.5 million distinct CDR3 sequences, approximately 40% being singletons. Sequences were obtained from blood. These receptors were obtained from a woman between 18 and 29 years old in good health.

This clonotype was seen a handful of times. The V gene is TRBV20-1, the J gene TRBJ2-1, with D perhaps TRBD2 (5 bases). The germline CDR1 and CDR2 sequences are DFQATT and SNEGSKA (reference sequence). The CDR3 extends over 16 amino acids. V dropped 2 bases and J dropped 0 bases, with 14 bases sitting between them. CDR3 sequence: CSARPIMGSSYNEQFF. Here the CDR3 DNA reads TGCAGTGCTAGACCGATTATGGGGAGCTCCTACAATGAGCAGTTCTTC.

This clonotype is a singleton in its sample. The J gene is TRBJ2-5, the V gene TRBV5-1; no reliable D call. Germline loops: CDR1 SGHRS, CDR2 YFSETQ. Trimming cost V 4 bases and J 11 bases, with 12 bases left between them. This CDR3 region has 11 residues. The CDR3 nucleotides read TGCGCCAGCAGCCTAAACTACGGGCAGTACTTC. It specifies CASSLNYGQYF.

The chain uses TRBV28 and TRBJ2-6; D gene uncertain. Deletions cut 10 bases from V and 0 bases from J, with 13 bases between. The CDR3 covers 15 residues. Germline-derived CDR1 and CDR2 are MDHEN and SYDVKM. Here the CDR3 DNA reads TGTGCCAACAGATTGCCAGCCTCTGGGGCCAACGTCCTGACTTTC. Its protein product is CANRLPASGANVLTF.

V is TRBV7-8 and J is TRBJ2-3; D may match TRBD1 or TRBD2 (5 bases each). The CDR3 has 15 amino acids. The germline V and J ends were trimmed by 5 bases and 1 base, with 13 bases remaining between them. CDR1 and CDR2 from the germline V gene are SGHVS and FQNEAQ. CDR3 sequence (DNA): TGTGCCAGCAGCCCACGGGGACCCGGCACAGATACGCAGTATTTT. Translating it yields CASSPRGPGTDTQYF.

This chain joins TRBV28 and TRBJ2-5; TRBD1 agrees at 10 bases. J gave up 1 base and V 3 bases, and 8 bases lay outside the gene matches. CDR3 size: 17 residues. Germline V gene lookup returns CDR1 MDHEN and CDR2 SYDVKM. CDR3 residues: CASSFRDRGLGQETQYF. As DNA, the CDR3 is TGTGCCAGCAGTTTCCGGGACAGGGGTTTGGGCCAAGAGACCCAGTACTTC.

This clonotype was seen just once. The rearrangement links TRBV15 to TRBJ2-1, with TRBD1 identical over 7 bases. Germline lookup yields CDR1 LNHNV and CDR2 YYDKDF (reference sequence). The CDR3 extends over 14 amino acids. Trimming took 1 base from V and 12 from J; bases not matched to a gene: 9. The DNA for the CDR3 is TGTGCCACCAGCAGAGGACAGGGTAAGGGCAGGCAGTTCTTC. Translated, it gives CATSRGQGKGRQFF.

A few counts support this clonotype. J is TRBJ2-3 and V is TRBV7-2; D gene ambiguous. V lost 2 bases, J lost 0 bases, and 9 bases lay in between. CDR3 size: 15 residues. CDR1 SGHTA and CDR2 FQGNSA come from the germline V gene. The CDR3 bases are TGTGCCAGCAGCTTAAGTGTAACTAGCACAGATACGCAGTATTTT. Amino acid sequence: CASSLSVTSTDTQYF.

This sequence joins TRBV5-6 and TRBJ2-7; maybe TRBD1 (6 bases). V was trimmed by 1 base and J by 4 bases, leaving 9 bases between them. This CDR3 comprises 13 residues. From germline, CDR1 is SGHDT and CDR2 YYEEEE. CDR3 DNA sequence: TGTGCCAGCAGCTTGACAGGGTGGTACGAGCAGTACTTC. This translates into CASSLTGWYEQYF. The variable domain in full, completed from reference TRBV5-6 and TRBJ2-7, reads DAGVTQSPTHLIKTRGQQVTLRCSPKSGHDTVSWYQQALGQGPQFIFQYYEEEERQRGNFPDRFSGHQFPNYSSELNVNALLLGDSALYLCASSLTGWYEQYFGPGTRLTVT.

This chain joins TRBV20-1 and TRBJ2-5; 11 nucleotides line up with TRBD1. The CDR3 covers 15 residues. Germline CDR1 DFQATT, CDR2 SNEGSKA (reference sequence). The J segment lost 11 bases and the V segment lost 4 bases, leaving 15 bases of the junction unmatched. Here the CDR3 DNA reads TGCAGTGCTACCCGGGCCGGGACAGGGGGAAATGAGCAGTACTTC. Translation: CSATRAGTGGNEQYF.

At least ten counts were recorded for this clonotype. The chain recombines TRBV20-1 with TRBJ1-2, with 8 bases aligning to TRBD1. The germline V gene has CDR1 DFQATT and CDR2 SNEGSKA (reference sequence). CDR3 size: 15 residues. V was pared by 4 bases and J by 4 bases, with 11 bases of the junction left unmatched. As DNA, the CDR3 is TGCAGTGCTAAATTATCGGACAGGGACCTCTATGGCTACACCTTC. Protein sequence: CSAKLSDRDLYGYTF.

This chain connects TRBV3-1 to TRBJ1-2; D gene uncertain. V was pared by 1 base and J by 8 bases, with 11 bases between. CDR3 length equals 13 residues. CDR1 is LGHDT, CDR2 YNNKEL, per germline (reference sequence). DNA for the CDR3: TGTGCCAGCAGCCAAGGCACACAGTCGGGCTACACCTTC. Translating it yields CASSQGTQSGYTF.

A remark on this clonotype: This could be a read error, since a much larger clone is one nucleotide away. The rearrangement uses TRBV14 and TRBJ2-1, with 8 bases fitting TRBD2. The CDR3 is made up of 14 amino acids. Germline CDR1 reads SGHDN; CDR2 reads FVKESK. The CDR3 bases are TGTCCCAGTTCCGGGACTAGTGTTCTGTCGGAGCAGTTCTTC. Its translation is CPSSGTSVLSEQFF.

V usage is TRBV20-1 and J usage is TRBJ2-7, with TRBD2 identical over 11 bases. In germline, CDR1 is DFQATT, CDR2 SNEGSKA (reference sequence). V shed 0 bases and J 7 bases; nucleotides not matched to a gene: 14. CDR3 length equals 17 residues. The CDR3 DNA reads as TGCAGTGCTAGAGATCGGGGCGGGACTAGCGGCAACAATGAGCAGTACTTC. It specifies CSARDRGGTSGNNEQYF.

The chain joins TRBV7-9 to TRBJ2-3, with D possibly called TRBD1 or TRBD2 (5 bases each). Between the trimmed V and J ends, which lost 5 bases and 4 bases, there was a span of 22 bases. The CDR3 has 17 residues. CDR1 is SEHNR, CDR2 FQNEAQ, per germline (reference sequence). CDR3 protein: CASSQISGTGGADTQYF. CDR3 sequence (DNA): TGTGCCAGCAGCCAAATCTCCGGGACCGGAGGCGCAGATACGCAGTATTTT.

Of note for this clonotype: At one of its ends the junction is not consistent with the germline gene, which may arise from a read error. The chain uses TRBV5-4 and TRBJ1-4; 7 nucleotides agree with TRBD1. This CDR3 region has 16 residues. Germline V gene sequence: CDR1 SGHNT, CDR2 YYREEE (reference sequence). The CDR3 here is CASSLGVTGSNEKLFF. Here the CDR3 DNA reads TGTGCCAGCAGTTTGGGGGTGACAGGGAGTAACGAAAAACTGTTTTTT.

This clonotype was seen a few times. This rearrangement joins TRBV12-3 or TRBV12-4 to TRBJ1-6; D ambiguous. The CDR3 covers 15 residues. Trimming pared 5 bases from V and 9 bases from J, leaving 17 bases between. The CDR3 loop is CASSLREAQSSPLHF. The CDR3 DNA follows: TGTGCCAGCAGTCTGCGGGAGGCCCAATCTTCACCCCTCCACTTT.

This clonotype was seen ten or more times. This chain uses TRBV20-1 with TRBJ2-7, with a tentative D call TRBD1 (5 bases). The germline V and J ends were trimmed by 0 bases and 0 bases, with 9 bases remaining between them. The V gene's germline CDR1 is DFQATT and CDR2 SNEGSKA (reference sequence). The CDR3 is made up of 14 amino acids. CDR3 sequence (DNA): TGCAGTGCTAGAGAGCCAGACAGCTCCTACGAGCAGTACTTC. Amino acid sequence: CSAREPDSSYEQYF.

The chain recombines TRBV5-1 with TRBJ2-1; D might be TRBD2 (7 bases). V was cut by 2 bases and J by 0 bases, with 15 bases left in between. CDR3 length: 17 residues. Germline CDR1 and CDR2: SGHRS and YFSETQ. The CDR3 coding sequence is TGCGCCAGCAGCTTCACAATGAGGGGGGGCTCCTACAATGAGCAGTTCTTC. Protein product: CASSFTMRGGSYNEQFF. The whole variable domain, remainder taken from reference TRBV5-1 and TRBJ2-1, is KAGVTQTPRYLIKTRGQQVTLSCSPISGHRSVSWYQQTPGQGLQFLFEYFSETQRNKGNFPGRFSGRQFSNSRSEMNVSTLELGDSALYLCASSFTMRGGSYNEQFFGPGTRLTVL.

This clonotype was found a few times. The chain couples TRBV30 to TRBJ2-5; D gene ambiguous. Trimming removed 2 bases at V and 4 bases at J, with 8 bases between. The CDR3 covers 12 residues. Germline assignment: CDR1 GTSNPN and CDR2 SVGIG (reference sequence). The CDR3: CAWSTLAETQYF. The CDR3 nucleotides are TGTGCCTGGAGTACTCTCGCAGAGACCCAGTACTTC.

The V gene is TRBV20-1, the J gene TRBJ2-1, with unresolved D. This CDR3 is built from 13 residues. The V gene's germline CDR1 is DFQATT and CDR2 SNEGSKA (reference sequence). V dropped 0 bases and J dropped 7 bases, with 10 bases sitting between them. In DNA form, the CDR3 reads TGCAGTGCTAGAGATCCGCTGGGGAATGAGCAGTTCTTC. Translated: CSARDPLGNEQFF.

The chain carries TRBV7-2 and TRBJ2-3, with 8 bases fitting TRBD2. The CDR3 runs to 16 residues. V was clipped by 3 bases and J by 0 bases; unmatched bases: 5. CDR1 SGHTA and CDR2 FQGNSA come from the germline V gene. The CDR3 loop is CASSLQSGSSTDTQYF. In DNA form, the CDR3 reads TGTGCCAGCAGCTTGCAGAGCGGGAGTAGCACAGATACGCAGTATTTT.

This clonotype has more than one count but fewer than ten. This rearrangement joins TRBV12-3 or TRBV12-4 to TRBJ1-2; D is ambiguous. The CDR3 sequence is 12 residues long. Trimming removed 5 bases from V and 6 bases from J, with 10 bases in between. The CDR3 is CASSPRADGYTF. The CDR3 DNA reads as TGTGCCAGCAGTCCGAGAGCGGATGGCTACACCTTC.

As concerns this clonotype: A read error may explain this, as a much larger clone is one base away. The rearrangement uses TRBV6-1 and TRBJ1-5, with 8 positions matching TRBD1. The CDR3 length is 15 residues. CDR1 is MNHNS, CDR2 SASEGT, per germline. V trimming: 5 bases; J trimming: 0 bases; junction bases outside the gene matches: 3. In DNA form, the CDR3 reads TGTGCCAGCAGTCCGGACAGGGATAGCAATCAGCCCCAGCATTTT. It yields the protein CASSPDRDSNQPQHF.

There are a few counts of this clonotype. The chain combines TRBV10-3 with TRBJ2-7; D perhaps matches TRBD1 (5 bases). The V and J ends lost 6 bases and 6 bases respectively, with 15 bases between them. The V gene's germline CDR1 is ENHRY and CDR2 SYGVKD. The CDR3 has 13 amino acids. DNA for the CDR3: TGTGCCATCAGCGAATACAGGCTACGCGAGCAGTACTTC. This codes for CAISEYRLREQYF.

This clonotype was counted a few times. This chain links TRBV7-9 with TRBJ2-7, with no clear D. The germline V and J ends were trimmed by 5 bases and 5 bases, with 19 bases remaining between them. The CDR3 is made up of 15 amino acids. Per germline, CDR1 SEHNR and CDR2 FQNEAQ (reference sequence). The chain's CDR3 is CASSPAGPLIHEQYF. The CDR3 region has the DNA TGTGCCAGCAGCCCCGCTGGGCCCCTAATACACGAGCAGTACTTC. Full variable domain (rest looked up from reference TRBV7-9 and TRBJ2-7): DTGVSQNPRHKITKRGQNVTFRCDPISEHNRLYWYRQTLGQGPEFLTYFQNEAQLEKSRLLSDRFSAERPKGSFSTLEIQRTEQGDSAMYLCASSPAGPLIHEQYFGPGTRLTVT.

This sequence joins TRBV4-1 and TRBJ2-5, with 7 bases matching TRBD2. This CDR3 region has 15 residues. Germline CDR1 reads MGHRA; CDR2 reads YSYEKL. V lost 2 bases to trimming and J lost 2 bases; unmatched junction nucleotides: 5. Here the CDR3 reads CASSQPWGGQETQYF. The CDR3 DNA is TGCGCCAGCAGCCAACCTTGGGGGGGACAAGAGACCCAGTACTTC.

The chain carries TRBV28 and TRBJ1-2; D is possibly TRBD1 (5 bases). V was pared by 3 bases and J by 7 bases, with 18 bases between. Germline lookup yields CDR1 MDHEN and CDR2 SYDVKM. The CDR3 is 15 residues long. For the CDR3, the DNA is TGTGCCAGCAGTTTGCAAGTTTCAGGGCTCTGTGGCTACACCTTC. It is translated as CASSLQVSGLCGYTF.